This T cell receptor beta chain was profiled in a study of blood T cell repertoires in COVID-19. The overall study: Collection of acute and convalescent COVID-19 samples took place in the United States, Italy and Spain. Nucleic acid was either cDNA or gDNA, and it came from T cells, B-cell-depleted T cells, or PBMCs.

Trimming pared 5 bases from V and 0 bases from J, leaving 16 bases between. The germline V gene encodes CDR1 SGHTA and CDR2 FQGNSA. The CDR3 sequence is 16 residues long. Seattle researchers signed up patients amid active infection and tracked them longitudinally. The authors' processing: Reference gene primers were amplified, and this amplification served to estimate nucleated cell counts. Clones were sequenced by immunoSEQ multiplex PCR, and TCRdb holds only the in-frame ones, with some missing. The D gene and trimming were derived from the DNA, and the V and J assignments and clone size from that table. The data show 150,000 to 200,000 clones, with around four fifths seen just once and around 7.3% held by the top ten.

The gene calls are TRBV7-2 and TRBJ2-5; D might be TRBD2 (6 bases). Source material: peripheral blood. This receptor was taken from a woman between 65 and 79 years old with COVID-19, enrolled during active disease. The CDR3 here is CASSQPGVRNQETQYF. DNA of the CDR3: TGTGCCAGCAGCCAGCCGGGGGTCAGAAACCAAGAGACCCAGTACTTC.